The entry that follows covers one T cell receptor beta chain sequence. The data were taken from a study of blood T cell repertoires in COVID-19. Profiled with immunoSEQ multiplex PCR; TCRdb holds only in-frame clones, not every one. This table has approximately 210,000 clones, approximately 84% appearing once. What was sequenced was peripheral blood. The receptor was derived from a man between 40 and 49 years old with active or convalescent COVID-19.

CDR3: CASSERVQPQHF. The CDR3 DNA reads TGTGCCAGCAGTGAACGGGTTCAGCCCCAGCATTTT. The rearrangement links TRBV2 to TRBJ1-5; D is ambiguous. Trimming pared 2 bases from V and 6 bases from J, leaving 5 bases between. Germline loops: CDR1 SNHLY, CDR2 FYNNEI. This CDR3 has 12 residues.